Listed below are T cell receptor beta chains from one sample, sequenced in a study of T cell responses to AZD1222 COVID-19 vaccine. Some clones are missing from TCRdb's copy, which holds only in-frame ones; the method was immunoSEQ multiplex PCR. The sample lists 60,000 to 85,000 clones; around 86% were seen once. Sample: peripheral blood, taken 28 days after the second AZD1222 dose. The source of these receptors is an adult who received the AZD1222 COVID-19 vaccine. The CDR3 runs from the conserved cysteine through the conserved F or W. The D gene is left open where the match is weak. Not every row has a clone size; where given, it reads once, few, many or a size class.

CDR3,DNA,size,V,D,J
CASSQTRGDVEKLFF,TGCGCCAGCAGCCAAACGCGCGGTGACGTCGAAAAACTGTTTTTT,.,TRBV4-1,.,TRBJ1-4
CASSQVPGVVAFF,TGTGCCAGCAGCCAAGTGCCGGGGGTCGTAGCTTTCTTT,few,TRBV3-1/TRBV3-2,.,TRBJ1-1
CASSRADTQYF,TGTGCCAGCAGCCGTGCCGATACGCAGTATTTT,.,TRBV12-3/TRBV12-4,.,TRBJ2-3
CASSLDWSSYNSPLHF,TGTGCCAGCAGCTTGGACTGGAGCTCCTATAATTCACCCCTCCACTTT,.,TRBV5-5,.,TRBJ1-6
CASSIWFLGKSNQPQHF,TGTGCCAGTAGTATTTGGTTTCTGGGAAAATCAAATCAGCCCCAGCATTTT,few,TRBV19,.,TRBJ1-5
CASSQGTGGYTF,TGTGCCAGCAGTCAGGGGACGGGGGGCTACACCTTC,.,TRBV27,.,TRBJ1-2
CASSPGRWNSPLHF,TGTGCCAGCAGCCCGGGGCGTTGGAATTCACCCCTCCACTTT,.,TRBV13,.,TRBJ1-6
CATHLRIYTGELFF,TGTGCCACGCACCTCAGAATATACACCGGGGAGCTGTTTTTT,.,TRBV14,.,TRBJ2-2
CASSLLTGNTGELFF,TGTGCCAGCAGCCTCCTGACAGGGAACACCGGGGAGCTGTTTTTT,once,TRBV7-9,.,TRBJ2-2
CASSSREDRYEQFF,TGTGCCAGCAGTTCAAGGGAGGACAGGTATGAGCAGTTCTTC,.,TRBV25-1,.,TRBJ2-1
CAWSYGLEQYF,TGTGCCTGGAGTTATGGACTCGAGCAGTACTTC,.,TRBV30,.,TRBJ2-7
CASSDLFWGGTGELFF,TGTGCCAGCAGTGATCTGTTCTGGGGAGGCACCGGGGAGCTGTTTTTT,.,TRBV2,.,TRBJ2-2
CASSPPGVGYGQPQHF,TGTGCCAGTAGTCCCCCGGGGGTGGGGTACGGTCAGCCCCAGCATTTT,few,TRBV19,.,TRBJ1-5
CASSQERTGIGSGNTIYF,TGCGCCAGCAGCCAAGAAAGGACAGGGATCGGATCTGGAAACACCATATATTTT,few,TRBV4-1,TRBD1,TRBJ1-3
CASSLSPLGRSSYEQYF,TGTGCCAGCAGCTTATCTCCACTCGGGAGGAGCTCCTACGAGCAGTACTTC,.,TRBV7-9,TRBD2,TRBJ2-7
CAQELIHEAFF,TGTGCCCAGGAATTGATCCATGAAGCTTTCTTT,.,TRBV30,.,TRBJ1-1
CASSFYQNNNYGYTF,TGTGCCAGCAGCTTCTATCAGAATAACAACTATGGCTACACCTTC,.,TRBV7-2,.,TRBJ1-2
CASSLAEGIEAFF,TGCGCCAGCAGCTTGGCCGAGGGAATTGAAGCTTTCTTT,once,TRBV5-1,.,TRBJ1-1
CASSLRASPLHF,TGTGCCAGCAGTTTGAGGGCTTCACCCCTCCACTTT,.,TRBV12-3/TRBV12-4,.,TRBJ1-6
CASSPKPEGRGYTF,TGTGCCAGCAGCCCGAAACCGGAGGGTAGGGGCTACACCTTC,.,TRBV6-5,.,TRBJ1-2
CASSPEVAGELFF,TGTGCCAGCTCACCAGAGGTGGCCGGGGAGCTGTTTTTT,.,TRBV18,.,TRBJ2-2
CASSYSPDRAYEQYF,TGTGCCAGCAGTTACTCGCCCGACAGGGCGTACGAGCAGTACTTC,.,TRBV6-2/TRBV6-3,TRBD1,TRBJ2-7
CASSLSGQGGEKLFF,TGTGCCAGCAGCTTGTCGGGACAGGGTGGTGAAAAACTGTTTTTT,.,TRBV5-6,TRBD1,TRBJ1-4
CASSPWTSGEYNEQFF,TGTGCCAGCAGTCCCTGGACTAGCGGGGAATACAATGAGCAGTTCTTC,.,TRBV6-2/TRBV6-3,TRBD2,TRBJ2-1
CASSASGRTGAQYF,TGTGCCAGCTCCGCTAGCGGGCGAACGGGGGCGCAGTATTTT,.,TRBV5-8,TRBD2,TRBJ2-3
CASSPTTRLSYEQYF,TGTGCCAGCAGCCCAACGACCCGTTTATCCTACGAGCAGTACTTC,.,TRBV27,.,TRBJ2-7
CASSSVSSGANVLTF,TGTGCCAGCAGCTCCGTTTCCTCTGGGGCCAACGTCCTGACTTTC,.,TRBV7-8,.,TRBJ2-6
CASSHTGSGANVLTF,TGTGCCAGCAGCCACACGGGATCTGGGGCCAACGTCCTGACTTTC,.,TRBV4-2,.,TRBJ2-6
CASTEGLYTDTQYF,TGTGCCAGTACCGAGGGACTCTACACAGATACGCAGTATTTT,.,TRBV19,.,TRBJ2-3
CASILGDGHPYGYTF,TGTGCCAGCATCCTAGGTGATGGACACCCCTATGGCTACACCTTC,.,TRBV6-6,.,TRBJ1-2
CASSQLRGPNEKLFF,TGTGCCAGCAGCCAACTACGGGGCCCTAATGAAAAACTGTTTTTT,.,TRBV7-2,.,TRBJ1-4
CASTPPVSGGGTQYF,TGTGCCAGTACCCCCCCGGTGAGCGGGGGCGGTACGCAGTATTTT,.,TRBV19,TRBD2,TRBJ2-3
CASSWPLRGQMNEQYF,TGTGCCAGCAGTTGGCCCCTGAGGGGTCAAATGAACGAGCAGTACTTC,.,TRBV28,.,TRBJ2-7
CAWGGFGNSPLHF,TGTGCCTGGGGAGGATTTGGAAATTCACCCCTCCACTTT,.,TRBV30,.,TRBJ1-6
CASSWRRGGEAEQYF,TGTGCCAGCAGCTGGCGGCGGGGGGGAGAGGCCGAGCAGTACTTC,.,TRBV7-2,TRBD2,TRBJ2-7
CASSPRPAETQYF,TGTGCCAGCAGCCCACGGCCGGCGGAGACCCAGTACTTC,.,TRBV11-3,.,TRBJ2-5
CATWVGGAGGTEAFF,TGTGCCACCTGGGTGGGGGGCGCCGGTGGTACTGAAGCTTTCTTT,.,TRBV2,.,TRBJ1-1
CASSRTGTSLNNEQFF,TGTGCCAGCAGCCGGACCGGGACTAGCCTCAACAATGAGCAGTTCTTC,once,TRBV11-1,TRBD2,TRBJ2-1
CATSRDRLYGYTF,TGTGCCACCAGCAGAGATAGGCTCTATGGCTACACCTTC,.,TRBV15,.,TRBJ1-2
CAILRESNEKLFF,TGTGCCATCCTCCGGGAAAGCAATGAAAAACTGTTTTTT,.,TRBV2,.,TRBJ1-4
CALGEQGASEQYF,TGTGCGCTGGGGGAGCAGGGGGCGTCCGAGCAGTACTTC,.,TRBV30,TRBD1,TRBJ2-7
CASRRQGVGNTIYF,TGTGCCAGCCGCCGACAGGGGGTAGGAAACACCATATATTTT,.,TRBV6-5,TRBD1,TRBJ1-3
CASSGTSGGATEQFF,TGTGCCAGCAGTGGGACTAGCGGGGGGGCCACTGAGCAGTTCTTC,.,TRBV6-4,TRBD2,TRBJ2-1